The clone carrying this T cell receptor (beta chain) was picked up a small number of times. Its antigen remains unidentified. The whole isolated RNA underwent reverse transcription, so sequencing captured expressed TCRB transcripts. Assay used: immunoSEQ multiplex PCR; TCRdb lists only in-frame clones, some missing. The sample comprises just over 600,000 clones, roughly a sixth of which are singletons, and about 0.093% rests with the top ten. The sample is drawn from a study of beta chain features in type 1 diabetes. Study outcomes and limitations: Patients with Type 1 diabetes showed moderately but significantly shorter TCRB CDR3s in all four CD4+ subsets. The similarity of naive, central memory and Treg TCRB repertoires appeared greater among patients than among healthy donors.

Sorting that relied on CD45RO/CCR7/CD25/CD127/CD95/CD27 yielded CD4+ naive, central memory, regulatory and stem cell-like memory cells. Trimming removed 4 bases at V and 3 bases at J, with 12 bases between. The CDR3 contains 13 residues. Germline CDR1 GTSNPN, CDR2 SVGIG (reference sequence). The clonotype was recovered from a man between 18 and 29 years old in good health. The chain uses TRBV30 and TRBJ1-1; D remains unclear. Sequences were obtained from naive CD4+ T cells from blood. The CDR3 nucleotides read TGTGCCTGGAATAGGTACCGCGACACTGAAGCTTTCTTT. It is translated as CAWNRYRDTEAFF.